The clone carrying this T cell receptor (beta chain) was found once. The source of the sample is a study of blood T cell repertoires in COVID-19. For the study at large: Samples came from the United States, Italy and Spain, spanning acute and convalescent COVID-19. The cDNA or gDNA used as material had been derived from T cells, B-cell-depleted T cells, or PBMCs.

In the authors' methods: Amplification from reference gene primers served as the basis for estimated nucleated cell counts. Sequenced by immunoSEQ multiplex PCR; TCRdb stores in-frame clones only, minus some. Clonal size and the V and J genes are those of that table, whereas D and trimming came from the DNA. Altogether 150,000 or so clones are present, 80% to 90% being singletons, with the ten largest covering 15%. The CDR3 covers 13 residues. Germline assignment: CDR1 SEHNR and CDR2 FQNEAQ (reference sequence). V was pared by 4 bases and J by 6 bases, with 13 bases between. The sequence derives from a middle-aged woman with acute or convalescent COVID-19. Input material: peripheral blood. The chain employs TRBV7-9 and TRBJ2-7; perhaps TRBD2 as D (6 bases). DNA for the CDR3: TGTGCCAGCAGCTGGGACGGGGGAGGCGAGCAGTACTTC. It translates to CASSWDGGGEQYF.